This T cell receptor beta chain was captured by sequencing in a study of read filtering for tumor transcriptome and immune sequencing. Bone marrow was sampled from every patient at the time of active disease. This library used roughly 0.4 ug RNA and molecular barcoded adaptors spanning alpha/delta and beta/gamma chains. TCRdb processed the reads anew with MiXCR; each CDR3 protein has one entry. Counted here are more than 100,000 distinct CDR3 sequences, 10% to 15% occurring once; the ten biggest clones make up approximately 11%. This CDR3 is 16 amino acids long. V lost 5 bases, J lost 8 bases, and 10 bases stayed unmatched. Germline values: CDR1 MDHEN, CDR2 SYDVKM. The sample holds a few counts of this clonotype.

This sequence was found in a donor at least 40 years old with multiple myeloma. Sequencing used a population of CD138-negative cells sorted from bone marrow. The chain has TRBV28 and TRBJ2-1, with 12 bases aligning to TRBD2. The CDR3 region has the DNA TGTGCCAGCAGTCACGATCTAGCGGGAGGGCTGGATGAGCAGTTCTTC. The encoded protein is CASSHDLAGGLDEQFF.